This T cell receptor (beta chain) was identified in a study of response to subunit inactivated influenza vaccine. Note on this clonotype: What it binds is not known.

One entry per CDR3 protein results from TCRdb running MiXCR on the RT-PCR reads. Of a few hundred thousand distinct CDR3 sequences listed, more than 7% are singletons. Losses at the gene ends were 4 bases for V and 7 bases for J; bases not matched to a gene: 8. The CDR3 consists of 15 residues. Germline CDR1 SGHRS, CDR2 YFSETQ. Notes on the study in general: That few new T cells are recruited by each seasonal influenza vaccination was the authors' suggestion.

This specimen was PBMCs from blood, taken roughly 24 months after vaccination. This TCR was sampled from a man in his fifties or sixties who received an inactivated influenza vaccine. The gene calls are TRBV5-1 and TRBJ1-4; TRBD1 matches 9 bases. The DNA for the CDR3 is TGCGCCAGCAGCGCCGGAACAGGGGGCGGTGAAAAACTGTTTTTT. As protein: CASSAGTGGGEKLFF. Full variable domain (remainder filled in from reference TRBV5-1 and TRBJ1-4): KAGVTQTPRYLIKTRGQQVTLSCSPISGHRSVSWYQQTPGQGLQFLFEYFSETQRNKGNFPGRFSGRQFSNSRSEMNVSTLELGDSALYLCASSAGTGGGEKLFFGSGTQLSVL.